Following are 10 T cell receptor beta chains from one sample sequenced in a study of blood T cell repertoires in COVID-19. Libraries were prepared by immunoSEQ multiplex PCR; TCRdb keeps only in-frame clonotypes and omits some of them. The table lists approximately 46,000 clones, roughly 74% of them singletons. The sample consisted of peripheral blood. All receptors come from a man at least 80 years old with acute or convalescent COVID-19.

There are a few counts of this clone. CDR3 in amino acids: CAISADSDYGYTF. As DNA, the CDR3 is TGTGCCATCAGTGCCGACAGTGACTATGGCTACACCTTC. The rearrangement links TRBV10-3 to TRBJ1-2; D is possibly TRBD1 (5 bases). V lost 4 bases and J 3 bases, leaving 9 bases between the germline ends. The germline V gene has CDR1 ENHRY and CDR2 SYGVKD. The CDR3 is 13 amino acids.

V usage is TRBV19 and J usage is TRBJ2-7, with D possibly being TRBD2 (6 bases). The CDR3 has 14 amino acids. V was cut by 6 bases and J by 4 bases, with 16 bases left in between. Germline V lookup: CDR1 LNHDA, CDR2 SQIVND (reference sequence). CDR3 nucleotide sequence: TGTGCCAGTAGACCGGCCGGGGGAGTGTACGAGCAGTACTTC. This sequence encodes CASRPAGGVYEQYF.

There are many counts of this clone. The chain links TRBV9 to TRBJ2-2, with D maybe TRBD2 (6 bases). In germline, CDR1 is SGDLS, CDR2 YYNGEE. This CDR3 contains 15 residues. Trimming removed 4 bases from V and 6 bases from J, with 16 bases in between. DNA for the CDR3: TGTGCCAGCAGCCCCTTCGGGGGAGTGGCCGGGGAGCTGTTTTTT. It is translated as CASSPFGGVAGELFF.

V gene TRBV7-9 combines with J gene TRBJ2-5; 8 bases line up with TRBD2. The CDR3 runs to 15 residues. The germline V gene has CDR1 SEHNR and CDR2 FQNEAQ (reference sequence). V lost 0 bases, J lost 4 bases, and 4 bases stayed unmatched. The CDR3 loop is CASSLAGLVLETQYF. CDR3 nucleotides: TGTGCCAGCAGCTTAGCGGGACTAGTGTTAGAGACCCAGTACTTC.

The chain carries TRBV29-1 and TRBJ1-1, with D maybe TRBD1 (6 bases). Per germline, CDR1 SQVTM and CDR2 ANQGSEA. This CDR3 has 13 amino acids. V was cut by 2 bases and J by 5 bases, with 12 bases left in between. The CDR3 is CSVENREGTEAFF. For the CDR3, the DNA is TGCAGCGTTGAAAACAGGGAGGGGACTGAAGCTTTCTTT.

This clone was seen only a few times. The V and J genes are TRBV7-2 and TRBJ2-5; 13 bases map to TRBD2. The germline V gene encodes CDR1 SGHTA and CDR2 FQGNSA. Trimming at V came to 1 base and at J to 6 bases, leaving 11 bases not matched to a gene. This CDR3 region has 18 residues. CDR3 sequence reads: CASSLDPTSGRARKTQYF. CDR3 DNA: TGTGCCAGCAGCTTAGACCCAACTAGCGGGAGGGCCAGGAAGACCCAGTACTTC.

This clone was counted a few times. The chain couples TRBV14 to TRBJ2-1, with 7 bases that match TRBD1. The CDR3 is 13 amino acids. CDR1 and CDR2 from the germline V gene are SGHDN and FVKESK. V lost 5 bases to trimming and J lost 9 bases; unmatched junction nucleotides: 7. The CDR3 nucleotides read TGTGCCAGCAGCAAGGGGACAGCGGCTGAGCAGTTCTTC. Its protein product is CASSKGTAAEQFF.

The chain carries TRBV30 and TRBJ1-6; no firm D call. The CDR3 extends over 12 amino acids. CDR1 is GTSNPN and CDR2 is SVGIG in the germline V gene (reference sequence). Trimming pared 3 bases from V and 13 bases from J, leaving 13 bases between. CDR3 protein: CAWSRTSGPLHF. CDR3 DNA sequence: TGTGCCTGGAGCAGGACTTCCGGGCCCCTCCACTTT.

This chain links TRBV7-2 with TRBJ1-2, with D tentatively TRBD1 (6 bases). The CDR3 consists of 14 residues. The V end lost 5 bases, the J end lost 8 bases, and 18 bases lay between the germline ends. Per germline, CDR1 SGHTA and CDR2 FQGNSA. The CDR3 DNA follows: TGTGCCAGCAGCCCGCGGGGGGCGCAAGGAGGCTACACCTTC. Translated, it gives CASSPRGAQGGYTF.

The chain couples TRBV4-3 to TRBJ2-4; D might be TRBD2 (6 bases). CDR1 and CDR2 from the germline V gene are LGHNA and YSLEER. Trimming removed 0 bases from V and 8 bases from J, with 14 bases in between. The CDR3 is 15 residues long. CDR3 sequence reads: CASSQDRGLLDIQYF. As DNA, the CDR3 is TGCGCCAGCAGCCAAGACCGGGGACTTTTGGACATTCAGTACTTC.